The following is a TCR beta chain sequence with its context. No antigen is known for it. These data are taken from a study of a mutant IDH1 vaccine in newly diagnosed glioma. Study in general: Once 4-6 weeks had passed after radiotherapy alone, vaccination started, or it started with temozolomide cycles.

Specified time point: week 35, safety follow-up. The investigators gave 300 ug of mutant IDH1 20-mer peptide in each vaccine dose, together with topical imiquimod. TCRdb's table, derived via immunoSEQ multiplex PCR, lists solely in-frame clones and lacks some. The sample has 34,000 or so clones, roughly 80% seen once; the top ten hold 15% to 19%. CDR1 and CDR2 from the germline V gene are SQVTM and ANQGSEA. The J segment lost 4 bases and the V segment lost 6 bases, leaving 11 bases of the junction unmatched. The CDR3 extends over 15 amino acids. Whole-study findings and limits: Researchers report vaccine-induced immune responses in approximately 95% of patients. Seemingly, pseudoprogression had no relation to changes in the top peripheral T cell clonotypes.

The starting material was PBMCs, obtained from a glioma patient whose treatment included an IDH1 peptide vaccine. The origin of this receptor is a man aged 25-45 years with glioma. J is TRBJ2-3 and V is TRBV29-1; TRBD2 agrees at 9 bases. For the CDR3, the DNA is TGCAGCGTGTGGATTAGCGGGAGAGGGGCAGATACGCAGTATTTT. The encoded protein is CSVWISGRGADTQYF.